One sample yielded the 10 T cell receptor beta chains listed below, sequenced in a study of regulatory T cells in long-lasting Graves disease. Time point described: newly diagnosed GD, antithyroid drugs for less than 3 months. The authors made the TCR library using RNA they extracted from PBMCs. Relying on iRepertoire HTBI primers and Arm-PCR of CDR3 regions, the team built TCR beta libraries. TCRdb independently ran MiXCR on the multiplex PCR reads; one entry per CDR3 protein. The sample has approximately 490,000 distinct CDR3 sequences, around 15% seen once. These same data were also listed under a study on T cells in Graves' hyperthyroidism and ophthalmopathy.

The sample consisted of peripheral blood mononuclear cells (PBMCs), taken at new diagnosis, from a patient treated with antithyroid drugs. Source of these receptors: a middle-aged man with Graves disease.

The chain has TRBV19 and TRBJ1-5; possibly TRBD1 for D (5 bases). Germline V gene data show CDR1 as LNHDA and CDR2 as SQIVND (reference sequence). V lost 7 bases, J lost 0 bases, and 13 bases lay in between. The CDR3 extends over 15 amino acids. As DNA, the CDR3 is TGTGCCAGTATAAGGGACGGCCATAGCAATCAGCCCCAGCATTTT. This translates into CASIRDGHSNQPQHF.

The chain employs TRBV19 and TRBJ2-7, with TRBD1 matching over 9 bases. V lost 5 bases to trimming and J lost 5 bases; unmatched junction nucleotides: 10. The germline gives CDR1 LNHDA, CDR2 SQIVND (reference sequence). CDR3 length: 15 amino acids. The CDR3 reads CASSPWTGERNEQYF. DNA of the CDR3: TGTGCCAGTAGTCCATGGACAGGGGAAAGGAACGAGCAGTACTTC.

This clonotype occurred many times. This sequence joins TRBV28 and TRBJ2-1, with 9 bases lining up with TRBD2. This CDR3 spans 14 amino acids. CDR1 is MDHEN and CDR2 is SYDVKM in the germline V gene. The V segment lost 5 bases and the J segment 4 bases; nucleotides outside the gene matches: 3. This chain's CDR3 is CASSKRGDYNEQFF. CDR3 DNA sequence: TGTGCCAGCAGTAAGCGGGGGGATTACAATGAGCAGTTCTTC.

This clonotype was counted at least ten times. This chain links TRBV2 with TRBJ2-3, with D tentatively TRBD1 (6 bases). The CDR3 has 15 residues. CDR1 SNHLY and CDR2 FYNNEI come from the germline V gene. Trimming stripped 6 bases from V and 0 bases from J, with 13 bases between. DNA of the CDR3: TGTGCCAGCAGAACCAGACAGGCAAGCACAGATACGCAGTATTTT. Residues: CASRTRQASTDTQYF.

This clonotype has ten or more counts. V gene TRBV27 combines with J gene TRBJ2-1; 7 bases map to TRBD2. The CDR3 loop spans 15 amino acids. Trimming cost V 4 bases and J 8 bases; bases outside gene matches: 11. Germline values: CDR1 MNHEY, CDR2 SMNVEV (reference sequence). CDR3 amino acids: CASSSGLRGGDEQFF. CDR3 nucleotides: TGTGCCAGCAGTTCGGGACTCCGCGGGGGTGATGAGCAGTTCTTC.

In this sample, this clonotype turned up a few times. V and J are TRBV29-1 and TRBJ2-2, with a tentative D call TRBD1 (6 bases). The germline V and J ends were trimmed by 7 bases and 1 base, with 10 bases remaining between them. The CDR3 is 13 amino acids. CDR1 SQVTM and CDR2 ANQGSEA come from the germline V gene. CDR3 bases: TGCAGCGGGGGGCGGCAGAACACCGGGGAGCTGTTTTTT. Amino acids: CSGGRQNTGELFF.

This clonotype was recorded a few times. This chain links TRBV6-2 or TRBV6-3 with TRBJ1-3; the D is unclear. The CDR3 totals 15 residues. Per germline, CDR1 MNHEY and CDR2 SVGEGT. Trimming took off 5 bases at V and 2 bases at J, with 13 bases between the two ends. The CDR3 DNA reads TGTGCCAGCAGTGAATTTACGGGGACTGGAAACACCATATATTTT. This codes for CASSEFTGTGNTIYF.

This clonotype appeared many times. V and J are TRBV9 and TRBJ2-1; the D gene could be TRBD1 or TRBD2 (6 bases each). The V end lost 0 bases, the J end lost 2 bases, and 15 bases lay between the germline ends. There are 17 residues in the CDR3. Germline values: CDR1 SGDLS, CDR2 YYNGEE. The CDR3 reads CASSVATGGKTYNEQFF. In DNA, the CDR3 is TGTGCCAGCAGCGTAGCTACCGGGGGCAAGACCTACAATGAGCAGTTCTTC.

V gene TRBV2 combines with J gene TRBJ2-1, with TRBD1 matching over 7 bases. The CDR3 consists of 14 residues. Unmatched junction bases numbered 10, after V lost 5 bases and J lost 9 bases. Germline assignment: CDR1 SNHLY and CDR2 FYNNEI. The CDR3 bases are TGTGCCAGCAGTTCTGACAGGGCCGAGGGTGAGCAGTTCTTC. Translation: CASSSDRAEGEQFF.

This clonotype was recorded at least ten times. The CDR3 DNA follows: TGTGCCAGCAGTTTCTCGGGGGCATCGGAGACCCAGTACTTC. It yields the protein CASSFSGASETQYF. V gene TRBV7-3 combines with J gene TRBJ2-5; either TRBD1 or TRBD2 may supply D (6 bases each). Germline assignment: CDR1 SGHTA and CDR2 FQGTGA. There are 14 residues in the CDR3. Trimming removed 6 bases at V and 5 bases at J, with 16 bases between. Full variable domain (remainder filled in from reference TRBV7-3 and TRBJ2-5): GAGVSQTPSNKVTEKGKYVELRCDPISGHTALYWYRQSLGQGPEFLIYFQGTGAADDSGLPNDRFFAVRPEGSVSTLKIQRTERGDSAVYLCASSFSGASETQYFGPGTRLLVL.